Each of the 25 T cell receptor beta chains below was sequenced from the same sample in a study of T cell repertoires in aging, cancer and after chemotherapy. TCR beta rearrangements were amplified from peripheral blood genomic DNA. Rearranged V-D-J TRB sequences were amplified with a mixed TRB-A/B primer pool. From the multiplex PCR reads, TCRdb called clonotypes with MiXCR, one entry per CDR3 protein. The sample comprises approximately 13,000 distinct CDR3 sequences, more than 25% of which are singletons, and less than 3% rests with the top ten. Sequencing was carried out using blood. Source of these receptors: a human donor in good health.

This clonotype is categorized as medium-sized (0.01 to 0.1%). The V call is TRBV30, the J call TRBJ2-7, with 7 bases lining up with TRBD1. J lost 6 bases, V lost 5 bases, and 13 bases had no gene match. Looked up from germline, CDR1 is GTSNPN and CDR2 is SVGIG (reference sequence). This CDR3 is built from 14 residues. The CDR3 region has the DNA TGTGCCTGGGTTACAGGGGACCTTCGGGGCGAGCAGTACTTC. It translates to CAWVTGDLRGEQYF.

The V call is TRBV4-3, the J call TRBJ2-3; 13 bases fit TRBD2. The CDR3 is 17 residues long. Germline V gene data show CDR1 as LGHNA and CDR2 as YSLEER. Trimming took 1 base from V and 4 from J; bases not matched to a gene: 5. This CDR3 is CASSQGGLAGVADTQYF. The CDR3 DNA reads TGCGCCAGCAGCCAAGGAGGACTAGCGGGGGTGGCAGATACGCAGTATTTT.

This clonotype was seen more than once but under ten times. V is TRBV6-2 or TRBV6-3 and J is TRBJ2-7, with D maybe TRBD2 (6 bases). The V gene lost 5 bases and the J gene lost 0 bases, with 17 bases spanning the gap. Germline CDR1 reads MNHEY; CDR2 reads SVGEGT. CDR3 size: 16 residues. CDR3 amino acids: CASSTPGLPSSYEQYV. The CDR3 DNA sequence: TGTGCCAGCAGTACCCCCGGACTACCGAGCTCCTACGAGCAGTACGTC.

The V gene is TRBV18, the J gene TRBJ2-2; D gene uncertain. Germline V gene lookup returns CDR1 KGHSH and CDR2 LQKENI. The CDR3 is 14 amino acids. V lost 0 bases and J lost 1, with 3 bases in between. The CDR3 region has the DNA TGTGCCAGCTCACCACCGATGAACACCGGGGAGCTGTTTTTT. Translation: CASSPPMNTGELFF.

By share of the sample, this clonotype is medium-sized. The CDR3 sequence: CARPLPGQGGWCYTF. The DNA of the CDR3 is TGTGCCAGACCCTTACCAGGACAGGGCGGTTGGTGCTACACCTTC. The V call is TRBV6-5, the J call TRBJ1-2; 8 bases are a match to TRBD1. Germline-derived CDR1 and CDR2 are MNHEY and SVGAGI. The CDR3 runs to 15 residues. With 9 bases clipped from V and 9 bases from J, the junction kept 18 bases outside the gene matches.

The chain is built from TRBV11-2 and TRBJ2-1; D unclear. V lost 8 bases and J lost 0, with 11 bases in between. The CDR3 has 14 amino acids. Germline CDR1 and CDR2: SGHAT and FQNNGV. The CDR3 nucleotides are TGTGCCAGCTCCGTTGGTATCTCCTACAATGAGCAGTTCTTC. Its protein is CASSVGISYNEQFF.

As concerns this clonotype: Since no conserved phenylalanine or tryptophan closes the CDR3, a read error is the likely cause. No DNA is shown, since the ends of the CDR3 on it are uncertain; the CDR3 is the one TCRdb lists. V usage is TRBV20-1 and J usage is TRBJ2-6; the table's TRBD1 call for D was not verified on the DNA. The germline CDR1 and CDR2 sequences are DFQATT and SNEGSKA (reference sequence). The CDR3 contains 10 residues when both ends are counted. CDR3 in amino acids: CSARDSGTGT.

This chain uses TRBV7-9 with TRBJ1-1, with a possible D match to TRBD1 (5 bases). Between the trimmed V and J ends, which lost 1 base and 5 bases, there was a span of 8 bases. This CDR3 region has 13 residues. Germline-derived CDR1 and CDR2 are SEHNR and FQNEAQ (reference sequence). The CDR3 sequence is CASSLDQGTEAFF. In DNA, the CDR3 is TGTGCCAGCAGCTTAGATCAGGGTACTGAAGCTTTCTTT.

The V call is TRBV4-3, the J call TRBJ2-3; D is perhaps TRBD1 (5 bases). The V end was cut by 3 bases, the J end by 5 bases, with 15 bases between. The CDR3 has 15 amino acids. The germline V gene has CDR1 LGHNA and CDR2 YSLEER. CDR3 sequence reads: CASSHSIAGLDTQYF. CDR3 in DNA: TGCGCCAGCAGCCACTCGATTGCAGGGTTAGATACGCAGTATTTT.

This clonotype was seen a handful of times. The V and J genes are TRBV11-3 and TRBJ2-5; D is possibly TRBD1 (5 bases). Germline CDR1 is SGHNT and CDR2 is YENEEA. This CDR3 comprises 13 residues. V dropped 3 bases and J dropped 3 bases, with 8 bases sitting between them. CDR3 amino acids: CASSFQGEETQYF. The CDR3 coding sequence is TGTGCCAGCAGCTTTCAAGGGGAAGAGACCCAGTACTTC. Combining the CDR3 with reference TRBV11-3 and TRBJ2-5 gives the whole variable domain EAGVVQSPRYKIIEKKQPVAFWCNPISGHNTLYWYLQNLGQGPELLIRYENEEAVDDSQLPKDRFSAERLKGVDSTLKIQPAELGDSAVYLCASSFQGEETQYFGPGTRLLVL.

For this clonotype: A much bigger clone sits one base away, suggesting this may be a read error. J is TRBJ2-7 and V is TRBV6-6, with 9 nucleotides matching TRBD1. The CDR3 covers 15 residues. The V gene end was trimmed by 5 bases and the J gene end by 3 bases; junction bases not matched to a gene: 8. From germline, CDR1 is MNHNY and CDR2 SVGAGI (reference sequence). The DNA of the CDR3 is TGTGCCAGCAGTGATGTAACAGGGGGCCACTACGAGCAGTACTTC. This sequence encodes CASSDVTGGHYEQYF.

This clonotype was picked up a small number of times. The chain carries TRBV18 and TRBJ2-2; 10 bases line up with TRBD1. Germline trimming cut 3 bases from V and 1 base from J; bases unmatched to any gene: 5. The CDR3 extends over 17 amino acids. CDR1 KGHSH and CDR2 LQKENI come from the germline V gene. The CDR3 nucleotides are TGTGCCAGCTCACCTCGAGGGACAGGGGAGAACACCGGGGAGCTGTTTTTT. This encodes CASSPRGTGENTGELFF.

The chain joins TRBV7-9 to TRBJ2-7; D unresolved. The CDR3 is 17 residues long. V was pared by 2 bases and J by 3 bases, with 20 bases between. The germline CDR1 and CDR2 sequences are SEHNR and FQNEAQ (reference sequence). The CDR3 coding sequence is TGTGCCAGCAGCTTACGGGTTCGCGACCCAGCCCACTACGAGCAGTACTTC. Protein sequence: CASSLRVRDPAHYEQYF. Full variable domain (missing parts from reference TRBV7-9 and TRBJ2-7): DTGVSQNPRHKITKRGQNVTFRCDPISEHNRLYWYRQTLGQGPEFLTYFQNEAQLEKSRLLSDRFSAERPKGSFSTLEIQRTEQGDSAMYLCASSLRVRDPAHYEQYFGPGTRLTVT.

This clonotype occurred a few times. The chain joins TRBV7-3 to TRBJ1-2; 7 nucleotides match TRBD1. Germline-derived CDR1 and CDR2 are SGHTA and FQGTGA. V dropped 3 bases and J dropped 7; count of bases not matched to a gene: 8. The CDR3 consists of 14 residues. The CDR3 loop reads CASSLTGWRGGYTF. CDR3 nucleotide sequence: TGTGCCAGCAGCTTGACAGGGTGGAGAGGTGGCTACACCTTC.

The chain joins TRBV20-1 to TRBJ2-1; the match to TRBD1 covers 9 bases. Germline V gene lookup returns CDR1 DFQATT and CDR2 SNEGSKA (reference sequence). Trimming removed 3 bases from V and 7 bases from J; junction bases left unmatched: 7. The CDR3 spans 14 residues. In nucleotides, the CDR3 is TGCAGTGCTAGTGGACAGGGGTTAGGGAATGAGCAGTTCTTC. Translated: CSASGQGLGNEQFF.

This clonotype was counted between two and nine times. The rearrangement links TRBV18 to TRBJ2-2; 7 bases are shared with TRBD1. The CDR3 runs 16 residues. Germline V CDR1 and CDR2: KGHSH, LQKENI. V lost 2 bases, J lost 7 bases, and 10 bases stayed unmatched. The CDR3 DNA sequence: TGTGCCAGCTCACCAATCGGACAGCCAGGGGGCGGGGAGCTGTTTTTT. This gives the protein CASSPIGQPGGGELFF.

The CDR3 spells CASSPPGQPHSGNTIYF. CDR3 nucleotide sequence: TGTGCCAGCTCACCTCCCGGACAGCCTCACTCTGGAAACACCATATATTTT. The chain couples TRBV18 to TRBJ1-3; D is perhaps TRBD1 (6 bases). Trimming shortened V by 3 bases and J by 0 bases, and 15 bases separated the two germline ends. This CDR3 region has 17 residues. Germline CDR1 KGHSH, CDR2 LQKENI.

The rearrangement joins TRBV11-2 to TRBJ2-3, with TRBD1 matching 10 bases. Germline CDR1 and CDR2: SGHAT and FQNNGV. The V and J ends lost 4 bases and 2 bases, in that order; junction bases with no gene match: 9. This CDR3 is 17 amino acids long. The CDR3 nucleotides are TGTGCCAGCAGCTCCCCGGGACAGGGGTTTCCCACAGATACGCAGTATTTT. Translation: CASSSPGQGFPTDTQYF.

The chain joins TRBV27 to TRBJ2-7; D call uncertain. The ends were cut back, 3 bases at V and 1 base at J, with 13 bases in the middle. This CDR3 spans 15 amino acids. Germline V gene data show CDR1 as MNHEY and CDR2 as SMNVEV (reference sequence). CDR3 DNA: TGTGCCAGCAGTTTCCGCCCGACGGTTTCCTACGAGCAGTACTTC. As protein: CASSFRPTVSYEQYF.

The genes are TRBV7-9 and TRBJ1-5; TRBD1 matches 7 bases. This CDR3 is 15 amino acids long. Germline-derived CDR1 and CDR2 are SEHNR and FQNEAQ (reference sequence). With 2 bases clipped from V and 3 bases from J, the junction kept 4 bases outside the gene matches. The CDR3 reads CASSLQTGANQPQHF. The DNA of the CDR3 is TGTGCCAGCAGCTTACAAACAGGGGCCAATCAGCCCCAGCATTTT.

This clonotype was observed a handful of times. The rearrangement joins TRBV6-1 to TRBJ1-5; D remains unclear. The CDR3 covers 12 residues. The germline V gene has CDR1 MNHNS and CDR2 SASEGT. V dropped 5 bases and J dropped 4 bases, with 6 bases sitting between them. The CDR3 reads CASSYFNQPQHF. The CDR3 DNA reads as TGTGCCAGCAGTTACTTTAATCAGCCCCAGCATTTT.

About this clonotype: A much larger clone lies one base from this, so it may be a read error. This chain joins TRBV7-2 and TRBJ1-2; TRBD1 agrees at 7 bases. Germline CDR1 and CDR2: SGHTA and FQGNSA. Trimming at V came to 4 bases and at J to 10 bases, leaving 15 bases not matched to a gene. The length of the CDR3 is 15 residues. This CDR3 reads CASSSRQGGRNDYTF. The CDR3 nucleotides are TGTGCCAGCAGCTCTCGACAGGGAGGGCGGAATGACTACACCTTC.

This clonotype appeared a few times. The J gene is TRBJ1-2, the V gene TRBV5-1; 10 nucleotides line up with TRBD1. The CDR3 loop spans 16 amino acids. Germline V gene lookup returns CDR1 SGHRS and CDR2 YFSETQ. J gave up 7 bases and V 4 bases, and 13 bases lay outside the gene matches. The CDR3 loop reads CASSQNPGQGFVGYTF. CDR3 sequence (DNA): TGCGCCAGCAGCCAAAACCCGGGACAGGGGTTTGTTGGCTACACCTTC. Variable domain in full (rest from reference TRBV5-1 and TRBJ1-2): KAGVTQTPRYLIKTRGQQVTLSCSPISGHRSVSWYQQTPGQGLQFLFEYFSETQRNKGNFPGRFSGRQFSNSRSEMNVSTLELGDSALYLCASSQNPGQGFVGYTFGSGTRLTVV.

J is TRBJ1-2 and V is TRBV10-3; D remains unclear. There are 16 residues in the CDR3. Germline assignment: CDR1 ENHRY and CDR2 SYGVKD. V lost 0 bases, J lost 3 bases, and 14 bases lay in between. CDR3 region: CAISESSVRRDYGYTF. The CDR3 DNA is TGTGCCATCAGTGAGTCATCCGTCCGACGGGACTATGGCTACACCTTC.

This clonotype is medium-sized (0.01 to 0.1%). DNA of the CDR3: TGTGCCAGCAGTGAACTGGCCACTCAGCCCCAGCATTTT. Translating gives CASSELATQPQHF. The chain combines TRBV6-5 with TRBJ1-5; no clear D. The CDR3 runs to 13 residues. Germline V lookup: CDR1 MNHEY, CDR2 SVGAGI. V shed 5 bases and J shed 6 bases, with 11 bases lying between them.